The 10 T cell receptor beta chains below were found in one sample sequenced in a study of long-term antiretroviral therapy in people with HIV. Version v3.0 of the immunoSEQ assay was performed at survey level. Data came from immunoSEQ multiplex PCR; TCRdb stores just in-frame clones and leaves some out. The data hold about 21,000 clones, with 70% to 80% observed a single time. Sequences were derived from unsorted PBMCs, sampled 2.2 years after starting antiretroviral therapy. The receptors shown here come from a man aged 45 to 65 with HIV.

The chain is built from TRBV11-1 and TRBJ1-1, with D unresolved. Looked up from germline, CDR1 is SGHAT and CDR2 is FQDESV (reference sequence). The CDR3 totals 12 residues. The V end lost 5 bases, the J end lost 1 base, and 5 bases lay between the germline ends. CDR3 residues: CASSPRNTEAFF. The DNA for the CDR3 is TGTGCCAGCAGCCCTCGGAACACTGAAGCTTTCTTT. The complete variable domain, with remaining parts taken from reference TRBV11-1 and TRBJ1-1, reads EAEVAQSPRYKITEKSQAVAFWCDPISGHATLYWYRQILGQGPELLVQFQDESVVDDSQLPKDRFSAERLKGVDSTLKIQPAELGDSAMYLCASSPRNTEAFFGQGTRLTVV.

This clone was seen more than once but under ten times. The V and J genes are TRBV2 and TRBJ2-7; D unclear. The CDR3 contains 16 residues. The germline CDR1 and CDR2 sequences are SNHLY and FYNNEI. V dropped 4 bases and J dropped 4 bases, with 20 bases sitting between them. The CDR3 DNA is TGTGCCAGCAGTGCGAAAGGAAACGACCCCTATTACGAGCAGTACTTC. Its translation: CASSAKGNDPYYEQYF.

The J gene is TRBJ2-7, the V gene TRBV5-1; 7 positions agree with TRBD1. The CDR3 runs 14 residues. Germline CDR1 SGHRS, CDR2 YFSETQ. V shed 7 bases and J 1 base; nucleotides not matched to a gene: 8. The CDR3 nucleotides read TGCGCCAGCGCGGGCCAGGGGGAGTCCTACGAGCAGTACTTC. Amino acids: CASAGQGESYEQYF.

J is TRBJ1-5 and V is TRBV2; D perhaps matches TRBD1 (5 bases). Looked up from germline, CDR1 is SNHLY and CDR2 is FYNNEI. CDR3 size: 14 residues. V lost 0 bases and J 6 bases, leaving 9 bases between the germline ends. The DNA for the CDR3 is TGTGCCAGCAGTGAAGCTGGCAGGGCTCAGCCCCAGCATTTT. Its translation is CASSEAGRAQPQHF.

In its sample, this clone was seen a few times. J is TRBJ1-6 and V is TRBV6-5; 10 bases align to TRBD1. The J segment lost 9 bases and the V segment lost 4 bases, leaving 3 bases of the junction unmatched. CDR1 is MNHEY, CDR2 SVGAGI, per germline. This CDR3 is 14 amino acids long. CDR3 protein: CASSSGQGGSPLHF. CDR3 DNA: TGTGCCAGCAGTTCTGGACAGGGGGGTTCACCCCTCCACTTT.

The chain is built from TRBV11-2 and TRBJ2-1; 9 bases line up with TRBD2. Germline CDR1 and CDR2: SGHAT and FQNNGV. V gave up 5 bases and J gave up 7 bases; unmatched junction bases: 6. The CDR3 spans 14 residues. The CDR3 reads CASSLSGGGNEQFF. CDR3 DNA: TGTGCCAGCAGCCTTAGCGGGGGCGGGAATGAGCAGTTCTTC.

The rearrangement uses TRBV6-6 and TRBJ2-5; 7 nucleotides line up with TRBD1. Losses at the gene ends were 6 bases for V and 2 bases for J; bases not matched to a gene: 3. The germline CDR1 and CDR2 sequences are MNHNY and SVGAGI (reference sequence). The length of the CDR3 is 13 residues. CDR3 residues: CASSKGQQETQYF. CDR3 DNA: TGTGCCAGCAGCAAGGGACAGCAAGAGACCCAGTACTTC.

The chain uses TRBV7-9 and TRBJ1-1; D is possibly TRBD1 (5 bases). The CDR3 spans 13 residues. V lost 4 bases and J lost 4, with 10 bases in between. Germline V lookup: CDR1 SEHNR, CDR2 FQNEAQ (reference sequence). CDR3 DNA: TGTGCCAGCAGCTCGGGGGAGAGCACTGAAGCTTTCTTT. It yields the protein CASSSGESTEAFF.

The DNA of the CDR3 is TGTGCCAGCAGCGTAGCCCGGACAGGGACCAAGCCAAGCACAGATACGCAGTATTTT. Protein: CASSVARTGTKPSTDTQYF. The chain couples TRBV9 to TRBJ2-3; TRBD1 aligns across 8 bases. This CDR3 region has 19 residues. The J segment lost 0 bases and the V segment lost 0 bases, leaving 12 bases of the junction unmatched. Per the germline V gene, CDR1 is SGDLS and CDR2 is YYNGEE.

This clone has just one count. The rearrangement links TRBV6-1 to TRBJ1-6, with 9 nucleotides matching TRBD1. J was trimmed by 10 bases and V by 3 bases; bases with no gene match: 10. The germline gives CDR1 MNHNS, CDR2 SASEGT. The CDR3 runs to 16 residues. As DNA, the CDR3 is TGTGCCAGCAGTGATGAGAGGGGACAGGGAGGCTCACCCCTCCACTTT. Protein product: CASSDERGQGGSPLHF.